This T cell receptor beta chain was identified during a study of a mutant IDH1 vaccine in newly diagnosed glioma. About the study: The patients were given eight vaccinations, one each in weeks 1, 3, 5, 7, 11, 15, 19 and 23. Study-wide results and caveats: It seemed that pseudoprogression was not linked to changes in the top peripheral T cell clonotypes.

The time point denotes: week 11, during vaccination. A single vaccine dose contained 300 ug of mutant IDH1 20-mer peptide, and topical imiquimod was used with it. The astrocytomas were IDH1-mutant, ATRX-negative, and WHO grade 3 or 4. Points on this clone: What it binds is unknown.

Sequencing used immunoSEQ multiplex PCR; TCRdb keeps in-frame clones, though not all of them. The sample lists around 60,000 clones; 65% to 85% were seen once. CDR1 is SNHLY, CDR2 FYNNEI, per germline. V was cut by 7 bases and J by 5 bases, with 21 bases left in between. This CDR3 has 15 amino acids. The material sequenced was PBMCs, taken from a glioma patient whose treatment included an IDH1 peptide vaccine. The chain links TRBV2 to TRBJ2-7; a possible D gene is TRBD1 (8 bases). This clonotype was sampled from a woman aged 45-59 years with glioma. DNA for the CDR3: TGTGCCAGCATCGGGGGGACAGGTGAGGGGGACGAGCAGTACTTC. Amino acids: CASIGGTGEGDEQYF.